Detailed here is one T cell receptor (beta chain). These data originate in a study of blood T cell repertoires in COVID-19. About the study: The origin of the acute and convalescent COVID-19 samples was the United States, Italy and Spain.

This CDR3 region has 15 residues. Germline V gene sequence: CDR1 SGHVS, CDR2 FQNEAQ. The V and J ends lost 4 bases and 0 bases respectively, with 11 bases between them. The Seattle patients, enrolled during active infection, were followed longitudinally. Study processing details: Nucleated cell number was recorded as an estimate derived from reference gene primer amplification. Profiled with immunoSEQ multiplex PCR; TCRdb holds only in-frame clones, not every one. The D gene and trimming were derived from the DNA, and the V and J assignments and clone size from that table. The sample holds 350,000 or so clones, around 88% seen once.

The origin of this receptor is a woman in her thirties with COVID-19, enrolled during active disease. Material for sequencing was peripheral blood. The genes are TRBV7-8 and TRBJ2-3; D gene unclear. The CDR3 is CASSSIVTSTDTQYF. The CDR3 DNA sequence: TGTGCCAGCAGCTCGATCGTGACTAGCACAGATACGCAGTATTTT.